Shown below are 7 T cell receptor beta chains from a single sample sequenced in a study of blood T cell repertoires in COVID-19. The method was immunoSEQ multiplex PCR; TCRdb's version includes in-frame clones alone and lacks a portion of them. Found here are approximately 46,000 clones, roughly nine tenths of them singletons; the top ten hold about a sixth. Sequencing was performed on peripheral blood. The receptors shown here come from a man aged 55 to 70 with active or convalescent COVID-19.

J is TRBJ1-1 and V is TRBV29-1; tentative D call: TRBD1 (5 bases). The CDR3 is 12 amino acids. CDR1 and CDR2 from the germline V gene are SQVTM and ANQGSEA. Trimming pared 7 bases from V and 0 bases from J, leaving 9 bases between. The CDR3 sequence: CSGTGVNTEAFF. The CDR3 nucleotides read TGCAGCGGCACGGGGGTGAACACTGAAGCTTTCTTT.

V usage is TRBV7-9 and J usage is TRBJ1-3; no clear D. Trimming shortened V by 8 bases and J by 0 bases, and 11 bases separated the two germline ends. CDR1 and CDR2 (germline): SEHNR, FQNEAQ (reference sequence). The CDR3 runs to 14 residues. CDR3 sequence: CASGSHSSGNTIYF. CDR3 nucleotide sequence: TGTGCCAGCGGGTCCCACAGCTCTGGAAACACCATATATTTT.

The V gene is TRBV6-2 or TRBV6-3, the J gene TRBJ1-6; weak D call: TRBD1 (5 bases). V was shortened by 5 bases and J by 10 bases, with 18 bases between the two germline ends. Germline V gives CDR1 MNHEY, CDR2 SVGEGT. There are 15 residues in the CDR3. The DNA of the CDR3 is TGTGCCAGCAGTCGTGTCGACCCTTGGGGCTCACCCCTCCACTTT. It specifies CASSRVDPWGSPLHF.

The DNA for the CDR3 is TGTGCCATCGGGCAACAGGGAACACCCCTCCACTTT. Translating it yields CAIGQQGTPLHF. The J gene is TRBJ1-6, the V gene TRBV10-3; TRBD1 is a possible D gene (6 bases). V lost 8 bases to trimming and J lost 11 bases, with 13 bases between them. CDR3 size: 12 residues. CDR1 is ENHRY, CDR2 SYGVKD, per germline.

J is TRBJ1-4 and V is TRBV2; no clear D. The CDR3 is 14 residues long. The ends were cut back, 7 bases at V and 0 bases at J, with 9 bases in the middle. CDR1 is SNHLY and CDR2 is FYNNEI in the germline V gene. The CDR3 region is CASTQQTTNEKLFF. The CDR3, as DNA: TGTGCCAGCACACAACAGACAACTAATGAAAAACTGTTTTTT.

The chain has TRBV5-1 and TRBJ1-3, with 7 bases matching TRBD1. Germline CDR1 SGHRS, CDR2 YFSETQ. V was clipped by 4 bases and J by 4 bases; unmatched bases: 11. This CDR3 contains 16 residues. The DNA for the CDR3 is TGCGCCAGCAGCCCAGATACAGGGGCGGCCGGAAACACCATATATTTT. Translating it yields CASSPDTGAAGNTIYF.

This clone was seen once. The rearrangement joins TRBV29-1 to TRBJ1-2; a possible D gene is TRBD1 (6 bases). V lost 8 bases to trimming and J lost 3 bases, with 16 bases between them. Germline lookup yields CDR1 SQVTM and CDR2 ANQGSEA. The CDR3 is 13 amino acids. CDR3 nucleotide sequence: TGCAGCTCCCGCCAGGGGTATGACTATGGCTACACCTTC. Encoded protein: CSSRQGYDYGYTF.